This T cell receptor (beta chain) is drawn from a study of early T cells in non-severe SARS-CoV-2 infection (dated by TCRdb to the early 2020s). Regarding the study in general: TCR sequencing used bulk RNA from unsorted whole blood, so alpha and beta chains could not be paired.

Regarding this clonotype: This receptor's antigen is unknown. Base-call qualities are not available, and no considerably larger clone is one nucleotide away.

Preparation of the library involved 5' RACE. TCRdb lists the instrument as NextSeq 500. The TCR library protocol attached unique molecular identifiers to individual cDNA molecules to correct for sequencing error and PCR bias. Both TCR alpha and beta chains were sequenced, and tight co-correlation was observed between alpha and beta sequence abundances in each sample. As for how the authors treated the data: Decombinator V4 was used to perform V gene, J gene and CDR3 annotation of TCR sequences. TCRs were defined as expanded if a significant change between any two time points was detected under a Poisson model with p below 0.0001. Abundances of TCRs were expressed as counts per million after normalisation to the total number of TCRs sequenced in each sample. TRAV1-2 paired with TRAJ12, TRAJ20 or TRAJ33 defined MAIT TCRs, while TRAV10 paired with TRAJ18 defined iNKT TCRs. VDJdb, accessed 1 November 2021, was searched for CMV, EBV and SARS-CoV-2 annotated TCRs, excluding TCRs annotated for multiple antigens. Clones were called with MiXCR by TCRdb after fastp trimmed the public reads at Q25, and only in-frame beta chains were retained. Each CDR3 protein gets just one entry, which takes the most common genes and DNA from the rows behind it. In this record, the V and J calls reflect TCRdb's handling and not the investigators' own analysis. For this sample there are some 64,000 distinct CDR3 sequences; around 18% appear just once. Around 9.8% of the sample goes to the ten largest clones.

The germline V gene (reference sequence) gives CDR1 as LNHDA and CDR2 as SQIVND. V drops 3 bases and J drops 4 bases, leaving 9 bases in between. Counted from cysteine to phenylalanine, this CDR3 has 14 amino acids. The CDR3 DNA has 42 bases and is translated from base 1. Points the paper makes about the study in general: Matching against VDJdb was skewed toward anti-spike CD8 responses, likely underestimated virus-specific expansions, and missed private and CD4 specificities.

The study was a case-control design nested within a healthcare worker cohort in London, UK, with weekly nasopharyngeal swab PCR tests and blood sampling. Healthcare workers were recruited during the week of the UK lockdown, between 23 and 31 March 2020, and followed weekly for up to roughly 15 weeks. Rearrangement joined TRBV19 to TRBJ2-2; the D region may be TRBD1 or TRBD2, each matching 5 bases equally. The material was whole blood, obtained at baseline. The origin of this receptor is an adult who was a healthcare worker with PCR-confirmed SARS-CoV-2 infection or an uninfected control (not recorded which). The CDR3 loop reads CASSIRDPTGELFF. The base sequence is TGTGCCAGTAGTATTCGGGACCCCACCGGGGAGCTGTTTTTT.